This is a list of T cell receptor beta chains from one sample in a study of control samples from healthy donors and cancer patients. Method: immunoSEQ multiplex PCR; TCRdb's copy keeps in-frame clones and lacks some. There are about 130,000 clones in the sample; about 94% occur only once, and around 3.6% lies in the top ten. Sequencing used blood. The origin of the receptors is a man in his thirties or forties in good health. Each CDR3 is given with its conserved first and last residue. D genes are given only for firm matches.

>TRBV6-5|TRBD1
CASKKTGGLQETQYF
>TRBV5-1|.
CASSLVQALTTGELFF
>TRBV12-5|.
CASGNRVQETQYF
>TRBV21-1|.
CASSARDRGLNQPQHF
>TRBV27|.
CASSLSRGVEQYF
>TRBV5-6|TRBD1
CASSPDRGLNYGYTF
>TRBV7-2|.
CASSVGAGSEKLFF
>TRBV9|.
CASSPSTDTQYF
>TRBV9|.
CASSVDGTNEQFF
>TRBV3-1/TRBV3-2|.
CASSRTQGNTIYF
>TRBV4-1|.
CASSQGEWHSNTGYTF
>TRBV5-1|TRBD2
CASSLGLAGNTGELFF
>TRBV7-9|.
CASSPLSQSSYNEQFF
>TRBV24-1|TRBD2
CATSDLAGGSDTQYF
>TRBV19|.
CASSIGKGLNTEAFF
>TRBV27|.
CASSFYQGGTDTQYF
>TRBV2|TRBD1
CASSLDRSSEKLFF
>TRBV5-1|TRBD1
CASSTGEGNEQFF
>TRBV28|.
CASSSRTGYGYTF
>TRBV27|.
CASSTPASWNEQFF
>TRBV19|.
CASSVPNTEAFF
>TRBV4-3|.
CASSQDSGGVDYGYTF
>TRBV7-9|.
CASSFKGGSYYNEQFF
>TRBV7-2|.
CASSLNYNYGYTF
>TRBV28|.
CASSRTFGGGETQYF
>TRBV2|.
CASSDANTIYF
>TRBV19|.
CASSAGFPGSEAFF
>TRBV19|.
CASSSRGPRDEQYF
>TRBV9|.
CASSVGVNSPLHF
>TRBV5-8|TRBD2
CASSYARGSYEQYF
>TRBV3-1/TRBV3-2|.
CASSPWEGNYGYTF
>TRBV5-6|TRBD1
CASSLTGGYSEAFF
>TRBV18|.
CASSPGLNEKLFF
>TRBV7-2|.
CASSKGFGPLEGQFF
>TRBV18|TRBD1
CASSPPAHQGARDTQYF
>TRBV28|TRBD2
CASSDQRGRYNEQFF
>TRBV21-1|.
CASSNPRYRDRKCQPQHF
>TRBV19|TRBD2
CASTQTRTSIDEQFF